Sequencing of this T cell receptor beta chain was carried out in a study of blood T cell repertoires in COVID-19. Background on the study: Sites in the United States, Italy and Spain provided acute and convalescent COVID-19 samples. From T cells, B-cell-depleted T cells, or PBMCs came the material, which was cDNA or gDNA.

Under the authors' procedure: Cell counts per sample came from amplifying reference gene primers. The method was immunoSEQ multiplex PCR; TCRdb's version includes in-frame clones alone and lacks a portion of them. The DNA gave D and trimming, while V, J and clone size come from that table. The sample lists about 210,000 clones; around 85% were seen once. The Seattle site enrolled patients during active infection and followed them longitudinally. CDR1 and CDR2 (germline): MDHEN, SYDVKM. CDR3 length: 11 residues. Trimming stripped 6 bases from V and 7 bases from J, with 9 bases between. The chain combines TRBV28 with TRBJ1-1, with no clear D. The TCR comes from a woman between 65 and 79 years old with COVID-19, enrolled during active disease. Input material: peripheral blood. In DNA form, the CDR3 reads TGTGCCAGCAGCTTGGCACGTGAAGCTTTCTTT. It translates to CASSLAREAFF.